This TCR beta chain is from a study of CD8 T cells in ankylosing spondylitis. Findings and limits, study-wide: Previously reported in reactive arthritis synovial fluid and blood were some of the motif variants. Reported data indicate significant enrichment of disease-linked clones within matched ankylosing spondylitis synovial fluid.

5'-RACE, quantitative and with molecular barcodes, yielded the TCR beta libraries. TCRdb analysed the 5' RACE reads with MiXCR anew, one entry per CDR3 protein. This sample carries 300,000 to 400,000 distinct CDR3 sequences, about 15% of them seen once, and the ten largest clones take 1.1%. Trimming took off 1 base at V and 3 bases at J, with 7 bases between the two ends. CDR3 size: 13 residues. Germline assignment: CDR1 SGDLS and CDR2 YYNGEE. Concerning this clonotype: Its antigen remains unknown.

This TCR was sampled from a male donor with ankylosing spondylitis or in good health (not recorded which). Input material: blood, either unsorted or a sorted T cell fraction (not recorded which). This chain connects TRBV9 to TRBJ1-2; D might be TRBD1 (6 bases). The CDR3 sequence: CASSVRGDYGYTF. Written as DNA, the CDR3 is TGTGCCAGCAGCGTAAGGGGGGACTATGGCTACACCTTC.